This entry lists 22 T cell receptor beta chains sequenced from one sample in a study of T cell repertoires in cytomegalovirus infection. TCRdb re-called the reads through MiXCR, storing one row per CDR3 protein. Of some 940,000 distinct CDR3 sequences detected, approximately 33% appear once; the ten largest clones hold roughly 13%. For these receptors, no antigen is known. Sequencing used cultured CD8+ T cells from PBMCs, obtained from culture after CMV antigen stimulation. All receptors come from a human donor in good health (CMV status not recorded). Some clones in this sample may be carry-over from other donors' samples.

This clonotype has at least ten counts. The chain links TRBV6-1 to TRBJ1-4, with no clear D. The germline V and J ends were trimmed by 1 base and 0 bases, with 9 bases remaining between them. This CDR3 region has 16 residues. Germline V gives CDR1 MNHNS, CDR2 SASEGT. The CDR3 region is CASSEGVLATNEKLFF. CDR3 in DNA: TGTGCCAGCAGTGAAGGGGTCCTCGCAACTAATGAAAAACTGTTTTTT.

The chain recombines TRBV19 with TRBJ2-3, with TRBD2 matching 11 bases. CDR3 length: 16 residues. CDR1 is LNHDA and CDR2 is SQIVND in the germline V gene (reference sequence). With 3 bases clipped from V and 0 bases from J, the junction kept 2 bases outside the gene matches. The DNA for the CDR3 is TGTGCCAGTAGTATCGGGACTAGCGGTAGCACAGATACGCAGTATTTT. This codes for CASSIGTSGSTDTQYF.

This clonotype was recorded a few times. This sequence joins TRBV27 and TRBJ1-5, with 7 nucleotides matching TRBD1. J lost 6 bases, V lost 2 bases, and 10 bases had no gene match. The CDR3 runs 16 residues. Per germline, CDR1 MNHEY and CDR2 SMNVEV (reference sequence). CDR3 amino acids: CASSLRGPVLAQPQHF. The CDR3 bases are TGTGCCAGCAGTTTAAGGGGGCCTGTCCTTGCTCAGCCCCAGCATTTT.

CDR3 loop: CASSDKQGPTDTQYF. Here the CDR3 DNA reads TGCGCCAGCAGCGATAAACAGGGGCCCACAGATACGCAGTATTTT. The rearrangement uses TRBV4-1 and TRBJ2-3; TRBD1 agrees at 7 bases. The CDR3 sequence is 15 residues long. The V gene end was trimmed by 5 bases and the J gene end by 2 bases; junction bases not matched to a gene: 7. Looked up from germline, CDR1 is MGHRA and CDR2 is YSYEKL.

This clonotype was counted at least ten times. This sequence joins TRBV7-2 and TRBJ2-3; D is undetermined. Trimming pared 3 bases from V and 2 bases from J, leaving 15 bases between. This CDR3 contains 16 residues. Germline V gene lookup returns CDR1 SGHTA and CDR2 FQGNSA. CDR3 coding DNA: TGTGCCAGCAGCTTTCGGCTATCCCCCTCCACAGATACGCAGTATTTT. Translated, it gives CASSFRLSPSTDTQYF.

This clonotype was observed a handful of times. The chain employs TRBV19 and TRBJ1-2, with TRBD1 as a possible D gene (5 bases). V lost 3 bases to trimming and J lost 6 bases, with 17 bases between them. Per germline, CDR1 LNHDA and CDR2 SQIVND (reference sequence). There are 15 residues in the CDR3. The CDR3 region has the DNA TGTGCCAGTAGTATCTTCCTAAGTGGGGGTGATGGCTACACCTTC. Its translation is CASSIFLSGGDGYTF.

V and J are TRBV15 and TRBJ1-3; 8 nucleotides match TRBD1. The CDR3 is 18 amino acids. CDR1 and CDR2 from the germline V gene are LNHNV and YYDKDF (reference sequence). The ends lost 2 bases at V and 3 bases at J; junction bases unmatched: 12. The CDR3 is CATSRFYPGQDFGNTIYF. The CDR3 bases are TGTGCCACCAGCAGATTTTACCCGGGACAGGACTTTGGAAACACCATATATTTT. The complete variable domain, with remaining parts taken from reference TRBV15 and TRBJ1-3, reads DAMVIQNPRYQVTQFGKPVTLSCSQTLNHNVMYWYQQKSSQAPKLLFHYYDKDFNNEADTPDNFQSRRPNTSFCFLDIRSPGLGDTAMYLCATSRFYPGQDFGNTIYFGEGSWLTVV.

This clonotype was counted once. The chain carries TRBV20-1 and TRBJ2-3; TRBD2 is a possible D gene (5 bases). The germline V gene encodes CDR1 DFQATT and CDR2 SNEGSKA (reference sequence). Trimming left V 5 bases short and J 0 bases short, with 15 bases between. CDR3 length: 15 residues. CDR3 amino acids: CSAPLTGLSTDTQYF. In DNA form, the CDR3 reads TGCAGTGCTCCCCTGACGGGGTTAAGCACAGATACGCAGTATTTT.

Written as DNA, the CDR3 is TGCGCCAGCAGCCAAGAAGAAAGCGGGGCCGACTACGAGCAGTACTTC. Residues: CASSQEESGADYEQYF. The V gene is TRBV4-3, the J gene TRBJ2-7; 7 bases match TRBD2. CDR3 size: 16 residues. CDR1 is LGHNA, CDR2 YSLEER, per germline. V gave up 0 bases and J gave up 3 bases; unmatched junction bases: 8.

The V and J genes are TRBV5-6 and TRBJ1-1; D gene unclear. The CDR3 length is 16 residues. The V end was cut by 1 base, the J end by 0 bases, with 13 bases between. The germline CDR1 and CDR2 sequences are SGHDT and YYEEEE. In DNA, the CDR3 is TGTGCCAGCAGCTTGCGAAGTACTGGGGTGAACACTGAAGCTTTCTTT. This translates into CASSLRSTGVNTEAFF. Drawing the rest from reference TRBV5-6 and TRBJ1-1, the complete variable domain is DAGVTQSPTHLIKTRGQQVTLRCSPKSGHDTVSWYQQALGQGPQFIFQYYEEEERQRGNFPDRFSGHQFPNYSSELNVNALLLGDSALYLCASSLRSTGVNTEAFFGQGTRLTVV.

The chain links TRBV29-1 to TRBJ2-7; 8 bases fit TRBD1. There are 13 residues in the CDR3. The V gene end was trimmed by 5 bases and the J gene end by 3 bases; junction bases not matched to a gene: 6. The germline V gene has CDR1 SQVTM and CDR2 ANQGSEA. In DNA form, the CDR3 reads TGCAGCGTTCGGACAGGGAGGAGCTACGAGCAGTACTTC. Residues: CSVRTGRSYEQYF.

The chain couples TRBV24-1 to TRBJ2-1; D might be TRBD1 (5 bases). This CDR3 is built from 14 residues. The germline CDR1 and CDR2 sequences are KGHDR and SFDVKD. The ends were cut back, 1 base at V and 8 bases at J, with 11 bases in the middle. CDR3 DNA: TGTGCCACCAGTGATTTCACAGGTACCGATGAGCAGTTCTTC. As protein: CATSDFTGTDEQFF.

V and J are TRBV4-2 and TRBJ2-3; TRBD1 is a possible D gene (6 bases). Germline CDR1 and CDR2: LGHNA and YNFKEQ. V was clipped by 1 base and J by 2 bases, with 10 bases between them. This CDR3 spans 15 amino acids. CDR3 DNA: TGTGCCAGCAGCCAAGGGGACACCGACACAGATACGCAGTATTTT. It translates to CASSQGDTDTDTQYF.

The genes are TRBV2 and TRBJ2-5; tentatively, D is TRBD1 (5 bases). The germline V gene has CDR1 SNHLY and CDR2 FYNNEI. Trimming took off 4 bases at V and 2 bases at J, with 5 bases between the two ends. This CDR3 has 12 residues. CDR3 DNA: TGTGCCAGCAGTGGACAGCAAGAGACCCAGTACTTC. This sequence encodes CASSGQQETQYF.

This chain joins TRBV10-3 and TRBJ2-3; a weak D match, TRBD2 (6 bases). V lost 7 bases, J lost 1 base, and 15 bases lay in between. The length of the CDR3 is 15 residues. The germline V gene has CDR1 ENHRY and CDR2 SYGVKD. In DNA, the CDR3 is TGTGCCATCAAATCCCAGGGCGGGGGCACAGATACGCAGTATTTT. Its translation: CAIKSQGGGTDTQYF.

This clonotype was detected only a few times. J is TRBJ1-4 and V is TRBV7-6; 7 bases are a match to TRBD1. Germline values: CDR1 SGHVS, CDR2 FNYEAQ. This CDR3 contains 14 residues. With 7 bases clipped from V and 7 bases from J, the junction kept 9 bases outside the gene matches. The CDR3 reads CASTLGGISEKLFF. The CDR3 bases are TGTGCCAGCACCCTAGGGGGCATAAGTGAAAAACTGTTTTTT.

The genes are TRBV6-2 or TRBV6-3 and TRBJ1-1, with 8 nucleotides matching TRBD1. CDR1 is MNHEY, CDR2 SVGEGT, per germline. The junction had 3 bases not matched to a gene; V was cut back by 6 bases and J by 0 bases. This CDR3 region has 14 residues. The DNA for the CDR3 is TGTGCCAGCAGACAGGACAGGGTGAACACTGAAGCTTTCTTT. Amino acids: CASRQDRVNTEAFF.

This clonotype has just a few counts. Here the CDR3 DNA reads TGTGCCAGTAGGAACAGGGGGCCGACTGAAGCTTTCTTT. This translates into CASRNRGPTEAFF. The rearrangement uses TRBV19 and TRBJ1-1; 9 nucleotides match TRBD1. CDR1 and CDR2 (germline): LNHDA, SQIVND (reference sequence). The junction had 4 bases not matched to a gene; V was cut back by 6 bases and J by 5 bases. The CDR3 runs to 13 residues.

This clonotype was detected only a few times. The rearrangement links TRBV6-2 or TRBV6-3 to TRBJ2-7; a possible D gene is TRBD2 (5 bases). Germline V CDR1 and CDR2: MNHEY, SVGEGT. Trimming removed 0 bases at V and 3 bases at J, with 15 bases between. The CDR3 loop spans 16 amino acids. CDR3 DNA sequence: TGTGCCAGCAGTTACTCGAAGGAGGACGGGAACTACGAGCAGTACGTC. As protein: CASSYSKEDGNYEQYV.

The table lists this clonotype with a few counts. This sequence joins TRBV6-5 and TRBJ2-1; unclear D gene. Trimming removed 1 base at V and 2 bases at J, with 9 bases between. The CDR3 is made up of 15 amino acids. CDR1 is MNHEY and CDR2 is SVGAGI in the germline V gene. The CDR3 region is CASSYCLETYNEQFF. The DNA for the CDR3 is TGTGCCAGCAGTTACTGCCTAGAAACCTACAATGAGCAGTTCTTC.

This rearrangement joins TRBV6-6 to TRBJ2-3; D possibly matches TRBD1 or TRBD2 (5 bases each). CDR1 and CDR2 (germline): MNHNY, SVGAGI (reference sequence). V gave up 6 bases and J gave up 3 bases, with 10 bases separating them. CDR3 length: 13 amino acids. This chain's CDR3 is CASSAWGTDTQYF. The DNA of the CDR3 is TGTGCCAGCAGCGCTTGGGGGACAGATACGCAGTATTTT.

Comment on this clonotype: A much larger clone differs from this one at a single base, so this may be a read error. The chain recombines TRBV7-4 with TRBJ1-4; no clear D. CDR3 length: 15 residues. CDR1 and CDR2 from the germline V gene are SGHVT and SQSDAQ. CDR3 residues: CASRLPRYTNEKLFF. The CDR3 DNA reads TGTGCCAGCCGCTTACCCCGGTATACTAATGAAAAACTGTTTTTT.